This entry lists 32 T cell receptor beta chains sequenced from one sample in a study of blood T cell repertoires in COVID-19. Assay: immunoSEQ multiplex PCR; the TCRdb copy retains only in-frame clones and omits some. The sample consists of 160,000 or so clones, about 81% of them appearing once. Sample: peripheral blood. The receptors were sampled from a man aged 55 to 69 with active or convalescent COVID-19.

In this sample, this clone turned up a few times. CDR3 in amino acids: CSASWRNSPLHF. For the CDR3, the DNA is TGCAGTGCTAGTTGGAGGAATTCACCCCTCCACTTT. The gene calls are TRBV20-1 and TRBJ1-6, with D hard to call. V was pared by 3 bases and J by 7 bases, with 7 bases between. Germline V lookup: CDR1 DFQATT, CDR2 SNEGSKA (reference sequence). The CDR3 covers 12 residues.

CDR3 DNA: TGTGCCAGTAGAAGCGGGACGGGGTACAATGAGCAGTTCTTC. This translates into CASRSGTGYNEQFF. This sequence joins TRBV19 and TRBJ2-1, with TRBD2 identical over 7 bases. The CDR3 is 14 residues long. Germline assignment: CDR1 LNHDA and CDR2 SQIVND (reference sequence). After removal of 6 bases from V and 4 bases from J, the junction contained 6 bases not matched to a gene. Based on the CDR3 plus reference TRBV19 and TRBJ2-1, the full variable domain is DGGITQSPKYLFRKEGQNVTLSCEQNLNHDAMYWYRQDPGQGLRLIYYSQIVNDFQKGDIAEGYSVSREKKESFPLTVTSAQKNPTAFYLCASRSGTGYNEQFFGPGTRLTVL.

The J gene is TRBJ2-5, the V gene TRBV6-5; possibly TRBD2 for D (5 bases). The CDR3 loop spans 14 amino acids. CDR1 and CDR2 (germline): MNHEY, SVGAGI. Trimming removed 2 bases at V and 1 base at J, with 8 bases between. The CDR3 sequence: CASSYRGGQETQYF. CDR3 DNA: TGTGCCAGCAGTTACCGAGGAGGCCAAGAGACCCAGTACTTC.

This chain links TRBV19 with TRBJ2-1; 11 bases are shared with TRBD2. CDR1 and CDR2 from the germline V gene are LNHDA and SQIVND (reference sequence). The CDR3 runs to 15 residues. V lost 3 bases, J lost 8 bases, and 6 bases stayed unmatched. The CDR3 DNA follows: TGTGCCAGTAGTATTCGGCTAGCGGGGGGAGATGAGCAGTTCTTC. It is translated as CASSIRLAGGDEQFF.

The chain recombines TRBV7-2 with TRBJ2-5; 12 bases map to TRBD1. CDR1 is SGHTA and CDR2 is FQGNSA in the germline V gene. The CDR3 consists of 14 residues. J gave up 6 bases and V 6 bases, and 5 bases lay outside the gene matches. For the CDR3, the DNA is TGTGCCAGCAGAGGGACAGGGGGCGCGCAGACCCAGTACTTC. Translation: CASRGTGGAQTQYF.

This chain uses TRBV28 with TRBJ2-5, with D uncertain. The CDR3 loop spans 13 amino acids. Germline V lookup: CDR1 MDHEN, CDR2 SYDVKM. Trimming stripped 1 base from V and 5 bases from J, with 8 bases between. The CDR3 DNA reads TGTGCCAGCAGTTTATTACCTCGGGAGACCCAGTACTTC. Its translation: CASSLLPRETQYF.

The V and J genes are TRBV29-1 and TRBJ1-1; D call uncertain. The CDR3 extends over 12 amino acids. Trimming stripped 0 bases from V and 11 bases from J, with 13 bases between. Germline values: CDR1 SQVTM, CDR2 ANQGSEA. The CDR3 DNA follows: TGCAGCGTTGAAGATAGCGGGTTGAGGGCTTTCTTT. This sequence encodes CSVEDSGLRAFF. The full variable domain, rest sourced from reference TRBV29-1 and TRBJ1-1, is SAVISQKPSRDICQRGTSLTIQCQVDSQVTMMFWYRQQPGQSLTLIATANQGSEATYESGFVIDKFPISRPNLTFSTLTVSNMSPEDSSIYLCSVEDSGLRAFFGQGTRLTVV.

V and J are TRBV28 and TRBJ1-4; 7 bases are a match to TRBD1. With V trimmed by 3 bases and J by 6 bases, 7 bases remained unmatched. The CDR3 loop spans 15 amino acids. The germline V gene encodes CDR1 MDHEN and CDR2 SYDVKM. The CDR3 here is CASSLTRTGDEKLFF. In DNA form, the CDR3 reads TGTGCCAGCAGTTTGACCCGAACAGGGGATGAAAAACTGTTTTTT. Based on the CDR3 plus reference TRBV28 and TRBJ1-4, the full variable domain is DVKVTQSSRYLVKRTGEKVFLECVQDMDHENMFWYRQDPGLGLRLIYFSYDVKMKEKGDIPEGYSVSREKKERFSLILESASTNQTSMYLCASSLTRTGDEKLFFGSGTQLSVL.

This clone came up many times. The chain combines TRBV11-2 with TRBJ2-2; 8 bases are shared with TRBD1. Trimming took 5 bases from V and 4 from J; bases not matched to a gene: 12. Per germline, CDR1 SGHAT and CDR2 FQNNGV. This CDR3 spans 17 amino acids. The CDR3 DNA follows: TGTGCCAGCAGCCCAAGGAAGGGACAGGCCCCCACCGGGGAGCTGTTTTTT. It translates to CASSPRKGQAPTGELFF. Full variable domain (outside the CDR3, taken from reference TRBV11-2 and TRBJ2-2): EAGVAQSPRYKIIEKRQSVAFWCNPISGHATLYWYQQILGQGPKLLIQFQNNGVVDDSQLPKDRFSAERLKGVDSTLKIQPAKLEDSAVYLCASSPRKGQAPTGELFFGEGSRLTVL.

The chain links TRBV13 to TRBJ1-4; D remains unclear. CDR1 and CDR2 (germline): PRHDT, FYEKMQ (reference sequence). V was pared by 2 bases and J by 1 base, with 11 bases between. The CDR3 is made up of 16 amino acids. The CDR3 reads CASSLSGFETNEKLFF. CDR3 DNA sequence: TGTGCCAGCAGCTTAAGCGGATTCGAAACTAATGAAAAACTGTTTTTT.

This sequence joins TRBV29-1 and TRBJ2-3; weak D call: TRBD1 (5 bases). Germline CDR1 reads SQVTM; CDR2 reads ANQGSEA. Between the trimmed V and J ends, which lost 5 bases and 0 bases, there was a span of 6 bases. CDR3 length equals 12 residues. CDR3 loop: CSVQGSTDTQYF. As DNA, the CDR3 is TGCAGCGTTCAGGGTAGCACAGATACGCAGTATTTT.

This clone came up a few times. The V gene is TRBV6-5, the J gene TRBJ2-5; 8 bases map to TRBD2. CDR3 length: 15 amino acids. Germline V gene sequence: CDR1 MNHEY, CDR2 SVGAGI. Trimming cost V 6 bases and J 4 bases; bases outside gene matches: 10. The CDR3 reads CASRTSGLAAETQYF. The CDR3 nucleotides are TGTGCCAGCAGAACCTCCGGACTAGCAGCAGAGACCCAGTACTTC.

J is TRBJ2-7 and V is TRBV7-8; D is possibly TRBD2 (6 bases). Germline CDR1 SGHVS, CDR2 FQNEAQ. The CDR3 has 15 amino acids. The V end was cut by 4 bases, the J end by 0 bases, with 13 bases between. The CDR3 bases are TGTGCCAGCAGCTCTGGAGGGACTGCCTCCTACGAGCAGTACTTC. Protein product: CASSSGGTASYEQYF.

The chain combines TRBV7-8 with TRBJ1-2; D uncertain. V was shortened by 1 base and J by 4 bases, with 10 bases between the two germline ends. The CDR3 has 14 residues. The V gene's germline CDR1 is SGHVS and CDR2 FQNEAQ. CDR3 in DNA: TGTGCCAGCAGCTTAGTTATGGGCACCTATGGCTACACCTTC. Encoded protein: CASSLVMGTYGYTF.

The V gene is TRBV14, the J gene TRBJ2-7; a possible D gene is TRBD2 (6 bases). The CDR3 runs 13 residues. The germline gives CDR1 SGHDN, CDR2 FVKESK. Trimming left V 4 bases short and J 6 bases short, with 13 bases between. This CDR3 reads CASSRGGLTEQYF. The DNA for the CDR3 is TGTGCCAGCAGCCGAGGAGGGCTTACCGAGCAGTACTTC.

This clone was counted between two and nine times. The chain couples TRBV6-2 or TRBV6-3 to TRBJ1-5; TRBD1 might be the D (5 bases). This CDR3 has 14 residues. Germline values: CDR1 MNHEY, CDR2 SVGEGT. V dropped 2 bases and J dropped 6 bases, with 11 bases sitting between them. The CDR3 nucleotides read TGTGCCAGCAGTTACGCAGGGTCGGTTCAGCCCCAGCATTTT. Protein product: CASSYAGSVQPQHF.

The V call is TRBV9, the J call TRBJ2-5; TRBD2 might be the D (6 bases). CDR1 and CDR2 (germline): SGDLS, YYNGEE. Trimming shortened V by 3 bases and J by 5 bases, and 14 bases separated the two germline ends. CDR3 size: 14 residues. The CDR3 loop is CASSARAGWETQYF. In nucleotides, the CDR3 is TGTGCCAGCAGCGCCAGGGCGGGGTGGGAGACCCAGTACTTC. Variable domain in full (rest from reference TRBV9 and TRBJ2-5): DSGVTQTPKHLITATGQRVTLRCSPRSGDLSVYWYQQSLDQGLQFLIQYYNGEERAKGNILERFSAQQFPDLHSELNLSSLELGDSALYFCASSARAGWETQYFGPGTRLLVL.

This chain uses TRBV25-1 with TRBJ2-1; 8 bases match TRBD1. This CDR3 spans 15 amino acids. J lost 4 bases, V lost 0 bases, and 2 bases had no gene match. Germline V gene sequence: CDR1 MGHDK, CDR2 SYGVNS. The CDR3 DNA sequence: TGTGCCAGCAGTGAATATGGGACAGGTTACAATGAGCAGTTCTTC. The encoded protein is CASSEYGTGYNEQFF.

The chain uses TRBV9 and TRBJ1-2, with 8 bases matching TRBD1. CDR3 size: 15 residues. Trimming removed 3 bases from V and 8 bases from J; junction bases left unmatched: 12. Germline-derived CDR1 and CDR2 are SGDLS and YYNGEE. This CDR3 is CASSADPTGGEGYTF. The CDR3 nucleotides read TGTGCCAGCAGCGCAGACCCAACAGGGGGTGAGGGCTACACCTTC.

This chain connects TRBV18 to TRBJ2-1, with D uncertain. The CDR3 is made up of 16 amino acids. Trimming left V 1 base short and J 6 bases short, with 16 bases between. Germline V gene sequence: CDR1 KGHSH, CDR2 LQKENI. The CDR3 loop is CASSPQAQVASNEQFF. Here the CDR3 DNA reads TGTGCCAGCTCACCACAGGCTCAGGTTGCGAGCAATGAGCAGTTCTTC.

V usage is TRBV7-9 and J usage is TRBJ1-1; D might be TRBD1 (5 bases). The CDR3 is 16 residues long. Between the trimmed V and J ends, which lost 5 bases and 2 bases, there was a span of 18 bases. The germline V gene encodes CDR1 SEHNR and CDR2 FQNEAQ (reference sequence). The CDR3 region is CASSTRGGAVNTEAFF. DNA for the CDR3: TGTGCCAGCAGCACCCGGGGCGGGGCCGTTAACACTGAAGCTTTCTTT.

This sequence joins TRBV11-2 and TRBJ1-5; D is unresolved. V was shortened by 5 bases and J by 4 bases, with 9 bases between the two germline ends. The length of the CDR3 is 13 residues. Germline-derived CDR1 and CDR2 are SGHAT and FQNNGV. The CDR3 region is CASSEGGNQPQHF. In DNA, the CDR3 is TGTGCCAGCAGCGAGGGCGGAAATCAGCCCCAGCATTTT.

The chain carries TRBV18 and TRBJ2-1; 9 bases align to TRBD2. J was trimmed by 9 bases and V by 4 bases; bases with no gene match: 7. The germline V gene has CDR1 KGHSH and CDR2 LQKENI. The CDR3 contains 14 residues. The CDR3 nucleotides read TGTGCCAGCTCACTAGCGGGAGTATCGGGTGAGCAGTTCTTC. This encodes CASSLAGVSGEQFF.

V is TRBV28 and J is TRBJ2-4; 9 bases are shared with TRBD1. Germline V gives CDR1 MDHEN, CDR2 SYDVKM. The CDR3 extends over 14 amino acids. With 5 bases clipped from V and 6 bases from J, the junction kept 5 bases outside the gene matches. The CDR3 nucleotides are TGTGCCAGCAGTCCTGACAGGGGGATAAACATTCAGTACTTC. Translation: CASSPDRGINIQYF.

The gene calls are TRBV6-4 and TRBJ2-7; D uncertain. The germline V and J ends were trimmed by 4 bases and 0 bases, with 13 bases remaining between them. This CDR3 contains 15 residues. CDR1 and CDR2 from the germline V gene are MRHNA and SNTAGT. The CDR3 DNA follows: TGTGCCAGCAGTGGTTTGGGCATTTGCTCCTACGAGCAGTACTTC. Amino acids: CASSGLGICSYEQYF.

This clone was counted at least ten times. This rearrangement joins TRBV7-2 to TRBJ1-5; D gene uncertain. The CDR3 has 16 residues. Trimming shortened V by 2 bases and J by 3 bases, and 14 bases separated the two germline ends. Germline V gene lookup returns CDR1 SGHTA and CDR2 FQGNSA. DNA for the CDR3: TGTGCCAGCAGCTTAAGCAGGATGTCCCCCAATCAGCCCCAGCATTTT. It specifies CASSLSRMSPNQPQHF.

The chain has TRBV10-3 and TRBJ2-7; weak D call: TRBD2 (6 bases). Germline V gene data show CDR1 as ENHRY and CDR2 as SYGVKD. This CDR3 has 17 amino acids. With 1 base removed from V and 3 bases from J, the gap between germline ends came to 19 bases. This chain's CDR3 is CAISELGQRDSFYEQYF. The CDR3 DNA sequence: TGTGCCATCAGTGAGTTGGGCCAAAGGGACTCATTCTACGAGCAGTACTTC.

The chain employs TRBV20-1 and TRBJ1-4; D unclear. Germline CDR1 and CDR2: DFQATT and SNEGSKA (reference sequence). CDR3 size: 11 residues. V was cut by 6 bases and J by 5 bases, with 7 bases left in between. CDR3 residues: CSAPLNEKLFF. The CDR3 coding sequence is TGCAGTGCCCCTTTAAATGAAAAACTGTTTTTT.

This clone was picked up one time. CDR3 nucleotide sequence: TGTGCCAGCAGATTCCAGGGGGCGGATACGCAGTATTTT. Its translation: CASRFQGADTQYF. V is TRBV25-1 and J is TRBJ2-3; 8 bases map to TRBD1. Per germline, CDR1 MGHDK and CDR2 SYGVNS. The V gene end was trimmed by 6 bases and the J gene end by 6 bases; junction bases not matched to a gene: 5. The CDR3 contains 13 residues.

V is TRBV2 and J is TRBJ1-5, with TRBD1 matching 7 bases. The CDR3 is 14 residues long. Trimming removed 6 bases from V and 4 bases from J; junction bases left unmatched: 6. The germline V gene encodes CDR1 SNHLY and CDR2 FYNNEI. The CDR3 DNA sequence: TGTGCCAGCAGAGGACAGGAGGGGAATCAGCCCCAGCATTTT. Translation: CASRGQEGNQPQHF.

CDR3 coding DNA: TGTGCCAGCAGCCTTGGACAGAACTACGAGCAGTACTTC. It specifies CASSLGQNYEQYF. The chain is built from TRBV11-2 and TRBJ2-7, with a weak D call TRBD1 (6 bases). Germline-derived CDR1 and CDR2 are SGHAT and FQNNGV. This CDR3 spans 13 amino acids. V dropped 5 bases and J dropped 3 bases, with 11 bases sitting between them.

V and J are TRBV5-6 and TRBJ2-3; no clear D. Trimming cost V 4 bases and J 0 bases, with 9 bases left between them. The CDR3 sequence is 14 residues long. Germline V CDR1 and CDR2: SGHDT, YYEEEE. The CDR3 nucleotides read TGTGCCAGCAGCCTCGAGATCAGCACAGATACGCAGTATTTT. Translating it yields CASSLEISTDTQYF.